These T cell receptor beta chains were read from a single sample in a study of response to subunit inactivated influenza vaccine. From the RT-PCR reads, TCRdb called clonotypes with MiXCR, one entry per CDR3 protein. Among hundreds of thousands of distinct CDR3 sequences listed, around 8% were seen once. Specimen: PBMCs from blood, collected roughly 24 months after vaccination. The receptors were gathered from a man aged 50 to 69 who received an inactivated influenza vaccine. Each CDR3 is given with its conserved first and last residue. A D gene is named only where the DNA matches it firmly. The size of a clone is reported for some rows only, either as once, few or many, or as a class for expanded clones.

j_call	clone_size	d_call	v_call	cdr3_nt	cdr3_aa
TRBJ1-5	few	-	TRBV30	TGTGCCTGGAGTGTAACAGGTTCAAATCAGCCCCAGCATTTT	CAWSVTGSNQPQHF
TRBJ2-7	few	-	TRBV2	TGTGCCAGCCAGGCACGGGTCTCCTACGAGCAGTACTTC	CASQARVSYEQYF
TRBJ2-1	few	-	TRBV11-2	TGTGCCAGCAGCTTATCCCGATGGACTGGAAGCTCCTACAATGAGCAGTTCTTC	CASSLSRWTGSSYNEQFF
TRBJ2-3	many	-	TRBV6-2/TRBV6-3	TGTGCCAGCAGTTCCGCTACCTGGAGGTCAGATACGCAGTATTTT	CASSSATWRSDTQYF
TRBJ2-3	few	-	TRBV12-3/TRBV12-4	TGTGCCAGTCCCCCGGGACACCACGATACGCAGTATTTT	CASPPGHHDTQYF
TRBJ1-5	many	-	TRBV7-8	TGTGCCAGCAGCTTAGTCGCTCGGGGGGCCGGCAATCAGCCCCAGCATTTT	CASSLVARGAGNQPQHF
TRBJ2-1	many	TRBD1	TRBV6-1	TGTGCCAGCAAAAAACAAGGACAGGCGCTGGATGAGCAGTTCTTC	CASKKQGQALDEQFF
TRBJ2-7	many	-	TRBV5-1	TGCGCCAGCAGCTTGGCCCCGGGAGCGAGGGGGCAGTACTTC	CASSLAPGARGQYF
TRBJ1-5	few	-	TRBV12-3/TRBV12-4	TGTGCCAGCAGGACGGCGGGAAATCAGCCCCAGCATTTT	CASRTAGNQPQHF
TRBJ2-7	few	TRBD1	TRBV20-1	TGCAGTGCTTACCCTGGGACAGCCTTATCCTACGAGCAGTACTTC	CSAYPGTALSYEQYF
TRBJ2-7	-	-	TRBV21-1	TGTGCCAGCAGCTGTGCGGTCGGTCGGTACGAGCAGTACTTC	CASSCAVGRYEQYF
TRBJ2-1	-	TRBD2	TRBV9	TGTGCCAGCAGCGTAGGACTAGCGGGGGCGAATGAGCAGTTCTTC	CASSVGLAGANEQFF
TRBJ1-1	many	-	TRBV11-2	TGTGCCAGCAGCCCCCAGCAGGAGGCTGAAGCTTTCTTT	CASSPQQEAEAFF
TRBJ2-5	many	-	TRBV5-1	TGCGCCAGCAGCCCTGACGGTGAGGAGACCCAGTACTTC	CASSPDGEETQYF
TRBJ2-1	many	-	TRBV12-3/TRBV12-4	TGTGCCAGCAGTTTTGGGTGGGGCTCCTACAATGAGCAGTTCTTC	CASSFGWGSYNEQFF
TRBJ1-1	-	-	TRBV5-6	TGTGCCAGCAGCTCCCCCGACACTGTAACTGAAGCTTTCTTT	CASSSPDTVTEAFF
TRBJ1-2	many	-	TRBV6-6	TGTGCCAGCAAAGCGGGGGGCGCCGGCTACACCTTC	CASKAGGAGYTF
TRBJ2-3	many	-	TRBV12-3/TRBV12-4	TGTGCCAGCAGTTTGGGGACCGCTTGGGGTGCAGATACGCAGTATTTT	CASSLGTAWGADTQYF
TRBJ1-2	-	TRBD1	TRBV5-1	TGCGCCAGCAGCTTGGCCGGGACAGGGTTCAATGGCTACACCTTC	CASSLAGTGFNGYTF
TRBJ2-2	many	-	TRBV7-2	TGTGCCAGCAGACGCCGGGGCGGGGTTGACACCGGGGAGCTGTTTTTT	CASRRRGGVDTGELFF
TRBJ2-1	-	TRBD2	TRBV20-1	TGCAGTGCTAAGGGGACTAGCCGGATCAATGAGCAGTTCTTC	CSAKGTSRINEQFF
TRBJ2-3	-	-	TRBV7-3	TGTGCCAGCAGCTTAGGGCCGAAGGATACGCAGTATTTT	CASSLGPKDTQYF
TRBJ2-3	many	-	TRBV4-2	TGTGCCAGCAGCCAAGATCGGGCTAGGAGCACAGATACGCAGTATTTT	CASSQDRARSTDTQYF
TRBJ1-4	-	-	TRBV3-1	TGTGCCAGCCGAACACTTGCAACTAATGAAAAACTGTTTTTT	CASRTLATNEKLFF
TRBJ2-7	-	-	TRBV9	TGTGCCAGCAGCGCCAGGGGTGCCTACGAGCAGTACTTC	CASSARGAYEQYF
TRBJ1-4	many	-	TRBV12-3/TRBV12-4	TGTGCCAGCAGTTTAGAGTTATACGAAAAACTGTTTTTT	CASSLELYEKLFF
TRBJ1-2	-	-	TRBV6-1	TGTGCCAGCAACTTGCAGGGCCATGGCTACACCTTC	CASNLQGHGYTF
TRBJ2-3	few	-	TRBV4-2	TGTGCCAGCAGCCAAGATCACGCGACTATCACAGATACGCAGTATTTT	CASSQDHATITDTQYF
TRBJ1-2	many	-	TRBV6-1	TGTGCCAGCACCGTAAGCACCTATGGCTACACCTTC	CASTVSTYGYTF
TRBJ1-2	few	-	TRBV14	TGTGCCAGCAGCCAAGCCCAGGGGTTTGGCTACACCTTC	CASSQAQGFGYTF
TRBJ2-3	few	TRBD1	TRBV7-8	TGTGCCAGCAGCTTAATCAGGACAGGGCCAGATACGCAGTATTTT	CASSLIRTGPDTQYF
TRBJ2-3	few	TRBD1	TRBV10-3	TGTGCCATCAGTAAGCAGGGGGTTGGGGGCACAGATACGCAGTATTTT	CAISKQGVGGTDTQYF
TRBJ2-2	few	-	TRBV6-2/TRBV6-3	TGTGCCAGCACCTACAATTGGGACGACGACTACACCGGGGAGCTGTTTTTT	CASTYNWDDDYTGELFF
TRBJ2-3	few	-	TRBV20-1	TGCAGTGCCGGGACCCGGGGAGATACGCAGTATTTT	CSAGTRGDTQYF
TRBJ2-7	few	TRBD2	TRBV16	TGTGCCAGCAGCCAAGATCTCCTAGCGGGCTACGAGCAGTACTTC	CASSQDLLAGYEQYF
TRBJ2-6	many	-	TRBV11-1	TGTGCCAGCAGCCCCCTTAGAGGGAGTAGCTCTGGGGCCAACGTCCTGACTTTC	CASSPLRGSSSGANVLTF
TRBJ2-7	few	TRBD2	TRBV7-2	TGTGCCAGCAGCTTAGAGGGGCTAGCGGCCTCTCGGCAGTACTTC	CASSLEGLAASRQYF
TRBJ2-7	few	TRBD1	TRBV10-3	TGTGCCATCAGTTCTGGACAGGGGGCCTCCTACGAGCAGTACTTC	CAISSGQGASYEQYF
TRBJ2-1	-	-	TRBV11-2	TGTGCCAGCGAACTCCTCCAGGGGAATGAGCAGTTCTTC	CASELLQGNEQFF
TRBJ2-5	few	TRBD1	TRBV10-3	TGTGCCATCAGTAAAGGGACAGGGGGCGAGACCCAGTACTTC	CAISKGTGGETQYF
TRBJ2-3	-	-	TRBV7-2	TGTGCCAGCAGCTTTCCGGGAGAACAAGATACGCAGTATTTT	CASSFPGEQDTQYF
TRBJ2-1	many	TRBD2	TRBV20-1	TGCAGTGCTAGAAGCTTAGCGGGTTCGGTCGATGAGCAGTTCTTC	CSARSLAGSVDEQFF
TRBJ2-5	many	-	TRBV20-1	TGCAGTGCTAGAGATGGAGCAGATCCCCAAGAGACCCAGTACTTC	CSARDGADPQETQYF
TRBJ2-2	few	-	TRBV5-1	TGCGCCAGCAGCTTGTACCCGATCGGGTTAAACACCGGGGAGCTGTTTTTT	CASSLYPIGLNTGELFF
TRBJ2-5	few	-	TRBV6-1	TGTGCCGGGTCAATTAGGGGGAGGGGGTCGGAGACCCAGTACTTC	CAGSIRGRGSETQYF
TRBJ1-1	few	-	TRBV20-1	TGCAGTGCTAGAGATGGGGGCGATAACACTGAAGCTTTCTTT	CSARDGGDNTEAFF